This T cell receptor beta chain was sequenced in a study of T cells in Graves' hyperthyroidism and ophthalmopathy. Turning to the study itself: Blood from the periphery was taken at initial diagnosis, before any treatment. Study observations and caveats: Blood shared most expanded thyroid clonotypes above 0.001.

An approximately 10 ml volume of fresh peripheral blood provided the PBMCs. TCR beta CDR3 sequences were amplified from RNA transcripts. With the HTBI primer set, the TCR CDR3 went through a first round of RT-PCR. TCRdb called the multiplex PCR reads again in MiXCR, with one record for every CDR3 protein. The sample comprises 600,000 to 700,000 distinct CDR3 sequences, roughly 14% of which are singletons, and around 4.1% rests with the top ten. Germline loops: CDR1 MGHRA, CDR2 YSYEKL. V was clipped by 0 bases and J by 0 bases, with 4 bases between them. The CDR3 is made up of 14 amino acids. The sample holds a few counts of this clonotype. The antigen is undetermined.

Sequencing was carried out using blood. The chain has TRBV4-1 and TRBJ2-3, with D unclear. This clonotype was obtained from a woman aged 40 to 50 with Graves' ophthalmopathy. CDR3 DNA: TGCGCCAGCAGCCAAGAAGCCAGCACAGATACGCAGTATTTT. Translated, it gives CASSQEASTDTQYF.